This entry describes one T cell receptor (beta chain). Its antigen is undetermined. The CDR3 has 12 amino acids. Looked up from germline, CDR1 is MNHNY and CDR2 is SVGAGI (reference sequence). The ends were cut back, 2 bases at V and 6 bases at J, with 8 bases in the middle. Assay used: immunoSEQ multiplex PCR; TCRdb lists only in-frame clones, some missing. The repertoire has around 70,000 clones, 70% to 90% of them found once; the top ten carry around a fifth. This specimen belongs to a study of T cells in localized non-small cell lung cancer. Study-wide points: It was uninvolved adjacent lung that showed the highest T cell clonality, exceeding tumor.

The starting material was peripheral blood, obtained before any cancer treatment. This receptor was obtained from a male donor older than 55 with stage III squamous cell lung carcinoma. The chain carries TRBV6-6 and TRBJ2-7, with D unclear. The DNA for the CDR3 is TGTGCCAGCAGTTACAGGTCGGGCGAGCAGTACGTC. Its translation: CASSYRSGEQYV.